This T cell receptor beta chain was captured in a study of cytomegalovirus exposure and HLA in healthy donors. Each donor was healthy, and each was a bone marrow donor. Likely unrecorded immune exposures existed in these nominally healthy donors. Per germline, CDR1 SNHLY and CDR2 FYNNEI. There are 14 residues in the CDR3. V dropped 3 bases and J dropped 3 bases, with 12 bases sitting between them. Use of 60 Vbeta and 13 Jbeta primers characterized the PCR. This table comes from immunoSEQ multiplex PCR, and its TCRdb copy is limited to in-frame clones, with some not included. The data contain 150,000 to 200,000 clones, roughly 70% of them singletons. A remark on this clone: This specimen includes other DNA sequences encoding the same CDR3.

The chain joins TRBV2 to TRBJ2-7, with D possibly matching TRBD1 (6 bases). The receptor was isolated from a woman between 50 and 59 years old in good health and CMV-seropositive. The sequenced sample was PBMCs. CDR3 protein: CASSDQGLSYEQYF. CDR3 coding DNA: TGTGCCAGCAGTGACCAGGGGTTAAGCTACGAGCAGTACTTC.